The 29 T cell receptor beta chains below were found in one sample sequenced in a study of PD-L1 blockade in urothelial cancer. The assay was immunoSEQ multiplex PCR, and TCRdb's table has in-frame clones only and misses some. The sample carries approximately 30,000 clones, around 75% recorded once. Source: PBMCs, taken around atezolizumab (anti-PD-L1) treatment. These receptors all stem from a man in his fifties with urothelial cancer.

V gene TRBV27 combines with J gene TRBJ2-3; tentatively, D is TRBD2 (5 bases). This CDR3 has 14 residues. Deletions cut 0 bases from V and 4 bases from J, with 8 bases between. Germline-derived CDR1 and CDR2 are MNHEY and SMNVEV (reference sequence). CDR3 region: CASSLSSRADTQYF. The CDR3, as DNA: TGTGCCAGCAGTTTATCATCGAGGGCAGATACGCAGTATTTT.

This rearrangement joins TRBV18 to TRBJ2-5, with TRBD1 as a possible D gene (7 bases). CDR3 length equals 14 residues. V was shortened by 6 bases and J by 7 bases, with 18 bases between the two germline ends. Germline lookup yields CDR1 KGHSH and CDR2 LQKENI. CDR3 amino acids: CASSSGGDSMTQYF. The CDR3 DNA follows: TGTGCCAGCTCTTCTGGCGGGGACAGCATGACCCAGTACTTC.

V usage is TRBV2 and J usage is TRBJ2-1, with D possibly TRBD1 on 6 matching bases. The CDR3 is 14 amino acids. V was clipped by 8 bases and J by 6 bases, with 17 bases between them. Germline CDR1 and CDR2: SNHLY and FYNNEI. The chain's CDR3 is CASGGGNSINEQFF. The CDR3 coding sequence is TGTGCCAGCGGGGGCGGCAACTCCATCAATGAGCAGTTCTTC.

This clone has just one count. The rearrangement uses TRBV10-3 and TRBJ2-1, with D unresolved. The CDR3 length is 17 residues. Germline V gene lookup returns CDR1 ENHRY and CDR2 SYGVKD. V lost 0 bases and J lost 4, with 16 bases in between. CDR3 region: CAISESKIALPYNEQFF. DNA for the CDR3: TGTGCCATCAGTGAGTCGAAGATAGCTCTGCCTTACAATGAGCAGTTCTTC.

J is TRBJ2-1 and V is TRBV5-1; tentative D call: TRBD2 (5 bases). Trimming took 6 bases from V and 5 from J, leaving 15 bases between them. The germline V gene has CDR1 SGHRS and CDR2 YFSETQ. The CDR3 contains 14 residues. Here the CDR3 reads CASTRGSGNNEQFF. The CDR3 nucleotides are TGCGCCAGCACCCGGGGAAGCGGAAACAATGAGCAGTTCTTC. Full variable domain (outside the CDR3, taken from reference TRBV5-1 and TRBJ2-1): KAGVTQTPRYLIKTRGQQVTLSCSPISGHRSVSWYQQTPGQGLQFLFEYFSETQRNKGNFPGRFSGRQFSNSRSEMNVSTLELGDSALYLCASTRGSGNNEQFFGPGTRLTVL.

This chain uses TRBV11-3 with TRBJ2-1, with D uncertain. Trimming pared 0 bases from V and 0 bases from J, leaving 6 bases between. The CDR3 runs 15 residues. CDR1 and CDR2 (germline): SGHNT, YENEEA. CDR3 DNA sequence: TGTGCCAGCAGCTTAGATTTTAGCTCCTACAATGAGCAGTTCTTC. As protein: CASSLDFSSYNEQFF.

DNA of the CDR3: TGTGCCAGCTCACCGGGTAATTGGGCTGGCTACACCTTC. Amino acid sequence: CASSPGNWAGYTF. The gene calls are TRBV18 and TRBJ1-2; D unclear. V gave up 3 bases and J gave up 7 bases, with 12 bases separating them. The CDR3 totals 13 residues. CDR1 is KGHSH, CDR2 LQKENI, per germline.

The chain carries TRBV1 and TRBJ1-1; the D call TRBD1 from the table was never checked on the DNA. TRBV1 constitutes a pseudogene. This CDR3 is built from 17 residues. CDR3 protein: CTSSQGGGEQLNTEAFF. CDR3 nucleotide sequence: TGCACCAGCAGCCAAGGGGGCGGAGAACAGTTGAACACTGAAGCTTTCTTT.

This chain joins TRBV7-2 and TRBJ2-7; possible D gene TRBD1, 5 bases. V lost 1 base and J 6 bases, leaving 16 bases between the germline ends. The CDR3 spans 15 residues. CDR1 and CDR2 from the germline V gene are SGHTA and FQGNSA. CDR3 nucleotide sequence: TGTGCCAGCAGCTTAGGTGCAGGGAATGCCGGCGAGCAGTACTTC. Translation: CASSLGAGNAGEQYF.

This chain connects TRBV5-1 to TRBJ2-7; TRBD2 is a possible D gene (5 bases). The germline gives CDR1 SGHRS, CDR2 YFSETQ. The CDR3 runs 14 residues. V lost 4 bases, J lost 3 bases, and 14 bases lay in between. The CDR3 coding sequence is TGCGCCAGCAGCGCGGACTGGCCGATCTACGAGCAGTACTTC. The encoded protein is CASSADWPIYEQYF. Full variable domain (outside the CDR3, taken from reference TRBV5-1 and TRBJ2-7): KAGVTQTPRYLIKTRGQQVTLSCSPISGHRSVSWYQQTPGQGLQFLFEYFSETQRNKGNFPGRFSGRQFSNSRSEMNVSTLELGDSALYLCASSADWPIYEQYFGPGTRLTVT.

This clone was seen a single time. This chain joins TRBV5-6 and TRBJ1-4, with 7 bases matching TRBD1. This CDR3 has 14 amino acids. The germline V gene encodes CDR1 SGHDT and CDR2 YYEEEE. Losses at the gene ends were 0 bases for V and 7 bases for J; bases not matched to a gene: 3. CDR3 sequence: CASSLGQGGEKLFF. The CDR3 nucleotides are TGTGCCAGCAGCTTGGGACAGGGAGGTGAAAAACTGTTTTTT.

The J gene is TRBJ1-2, the V gene TRBV4-1; perhaps TRBD1 as D (5 bases). The germline V gene encodes CDR1 MGHRA and CDR2 YSYEKL. Trimming pared 1 base from V and 4 bases from J, leaving 13 bases between. The CDR3 contains 15 residues. The CDR3 protein is CASSQGQRSGYGYTF. The CDR3 bases are TGCGCCAGCAGCCAAGGACAGCGCTCGGGCTATGGCTACACCTTC.

V gene TRBV5-1 combines with J gene TRBJ2-2; 8 bases match TRBD1. Trimming at V came to 4 bases and at J to 5 bases, leaving 7 bases not matched to a gene. The CDR3 is 15 amino acids. From germline, CDR1 is SGHRS and CDR2 YFSETQ. This CDR3 is CASSPGGARTGELFF. CDR3 coding DNA: TGCGCCAGCAGCCCAGGGGGCGCGAGGACCGGGGAGCTGTTTTTT.

V is TRBV27 and J is TRBJ1-1, with 8 bases lining up with TRBD1. Germline V gene sequence: CDR1 MNHEY, CDR2 SMNVEV (reference sequence). The junction had 13 bases not matched to a gene; V was cut back by 3 bases and J by 10 bases. The CDR3 extends over 15 amino acids. DNA of the CDR3: TGTGCCAGCAGTTTCCCCGGGGGACAGGTCGAGGGAGCTTTCTTT. Translating it yields CASSFPGGQVEGAFF.

This sequence joins TRBV7-9 and TRBJ2-1, with TRBD2 matching 8 bases. Losses at the gene ends were 8 bases for V and 10 bases for J; bases not matched to a gene: 13. CDR1 is SEHNR, CDR2 FQNEAQ, per germline (reference sequence). CDR3 length equals 14 residues. The CDR3 DNA reads as TGTGCCAGCGGGAGCAGGACTAGCTTTGGCGAGCAGTTCTTC. Protein: CASGSRTSFGEQFF.

The V gene is TRBV14, the J gene TRBJ2-3, with TRBD2 as a possible D gene (6 bases). The CDR3 loop spans 13 amino acids. With 1 base removed from V and 7 bases from J, the gap between germline ends came to 9 bases. Germline V gives CDR1 SGHDN, CDR2 FVKESK. In DNA, the CDR3 is TGTGCCAGCAGCCAAGGGCGGGGAAATACGCAGTATTTT. Translating it yields CASSQGRGNTQYF.

The chain uses TRBV30 and TRBJ1-2, with D unresolved. This CDR3 is built from 13 residues. CDR1 GTSNPN and CDR2 SVGIG come from the germline V gene (reference sequence). The V end lost 0 bases, the J end lost 0 bases, and 5 bases lay between the germline ends. The CDR3 loop reads CAWSVATNYGYTF. The CDR3, as DNA: TGTGCCTGGAGTGTAGCGACTAACTATGGCTACACCTTC.

The chain recombines TRBV7-9 with TRBJ1-3; D gene uncertain. V lost 4 bases, J lost 0 bases, and 10 bases lay in between. This CDR3 spans 15 amino acids. Germline V CDR1 and CDR2: SEHNR, FQNEAQ (reference sequence). The CDR3 sequence is CASSSQANSGNTIYF. CDR3 bases: TGTGCCAGCAGCTCCCAGGCTAACTCTGGAAACACCATATATTTT.

This clone came up a few times. The chain combines TRBV7-9 with TRBJ1-1, with D possibly being TRBD1 (5 bases). Trimming left V 5 bases short and J 5 bases short, with 18 bases between. CDR1 is SEHNR, CDR2 FQNEAQ, per germline (reference sequence). CDR3 length: 15 residues. The CDR3 region has the DNA TGTGCCAGCAGCGGAGAGGCGCAGGGTTCTACTGAAGCTTTCTTT. It yields the protein CASSGEAQGSTEAFF.

This chain links TRBV7-6 with TRBJ2-7; D call uncertain. Per the germline V gene, CDR1 is SGHVS and CDR2 is FNYEAQ. This CDR3 comprises 13 residues. V was cut by 7 bases and J by 3 bases, with 13 bases left in between. CDR3 in amino acids: CASMAVGSYEQYF. In nucleotides, the CDR3 is TGTGCCAGCATGGCGGTCGGAAGCTACGAGCAGTACTTC.

V is TRBV19 and J is TRBJ2-6, with 7 bases lining up with TRBD1. The length of the CDR3 is 15 residues. V trimming: 4 bases; J trimming: 2 bases; junction bases outside the gene matches: 2. In germline, CDR1 is LNHDA, CDR2 SQIVND (reference sequence). CDR3 nucleotides: TGTGCCAGTAGTAAAACAGGGGCTGGGGCCAACGTCCTGACTTTC. This sequence encodes CASSKTGAGANVLTF.

This chain uses TRBV11-2 with TRBJ1-2; D gene uncertain. Germline V gene lookup returns CDR1 SGHAT and CDR2 FQNNGV. Deletions cut 1 base from V and 1 base from J, with 4 bases between. This CDR3 comprises 13 residues. CDR3 nucleotides: TGTGCCAGCAGCTTAGTAGTTAACTATGGCTACACCTTC. It translates to CASSLVVNYGYTF.

The genes are TRBV10-1 and TRBJ2-7; maybe TRBD2 (6 bases). Trimming cost V 3 bases and J 3 bases, with 12 bases left between them. Germline CDR1 and CDR2: WNHNN and SYGVQD (reference sequence). The CDR3 length is 14 residues. CDR3 residues: CASSDGGTHYEQYF. CDR3 bases: TGCGCCAGCAGTGATGGCGGGACTCACTACGAGCAGTACTTC.

This clone was recorded a few times. The chain couples TRBV2 to TRBJ2-1; 9 nucleotides match TRBD1. CDR3 length: 15 residues. V lost 7 bases to trimming and J lost 4 bases; unmatched junction nucleotides: 8. Germline CDR1 and CDR2: SNHLY and FYNNEI. The CDR3 is CASTLQGAEYNEQFF. The CDR3, as DNA: TGTGCCAGCACCCTACAGGGGGCGGAGTACAATGAGCAGTTCTTC.

The J gene is TRBJ2-5, the V gene TRBV7-8; 13 bases fit TRBD2. Unmatched junction bases numbered 8, after V lost 5 bases and J lost 5 bases. The CDR3 is made up of 16 amino acids. Per the germline V gene, CDR1 is SGHVS and CDR2 is FQNEAQ. CDR3: CASSARLAGGRETQYF. The CDR3 DNA sequence: TGTGCCAGCAGCGCCCGACTAGCGGGGGGCCGGGAGACCCAGTACTTC.

This clone was detected only once. The V and J genes are TRBV27 and TRBJ2-7, with 9 bases identical to TRBD2. Trimming took 3 bases from V and 4 from J; bases not matched to a gene: 7. The CDR3 length is 15 residues. Germline CDR1 and CDR2: MNHEY and SMNVEV (reference sequence). In DNA, the CDR3 is TGTGCCAGCAGTTTCGTTAGCGGGAGCGGTTACGAGCAGTACTTC. Its translation: CASSFVSGSGYEQYF.

This clone was picked up one time. The CDR3 sequence: CASSPGVKGEQYV. CDR3 nucleotides: TGTGCCAGCTCCCCCGGGGTTAAGGGCGAGCAGTACGTC. The rearrangement joins TRBV18 to TRBJ2-7, with a tentative D call TRBD2 (5 bases). Between the trimmed V and J ends, which lost 6 bases and 6 bases, there was a span of 15 bases. Per the germline V gene, CDR1 is KGHSH and CDR2 is LQKENI. CDR3 length: 13 amino acids.

The chain is built from TRBV19 and TRBJ2-6; 7 bases align to TRBD1. CDR1 is LNHDA and CDR2 is SQIVND in the germline V gene (reference sequence). This CDR3 spans 16 amino acids. V shed 5 bases and J 2 bases; nucleotides not matched to a gene: 6. CDR3 region: CASSERQGAGANVLTF. The CDR3 DNA reads as TGTGCCAGTAGTGAGCGACAGGGCGCTGGGGCCAACGTCCTGACTTTC.

This clone was counted a few times. Other DNA variants within this sample encode the same CDR3. The genes are TRBV2 and TRBJ1-5; 10 bases are a match to TRBD1. This CDR3 has 14 residues. Germline-derived CDR1 and CDR2 are SNHLY and FYNNEI. With V trimmed by 4 bases and J by 4 bases, 1 base remained unmatched. CDR3 protein: CASSGTGGNQPQHF. DNA of the CDR3: TGTGCCAGCAGTGGGACAGGGGGTAATCAGCCCCAGCATTTT.